These 21 T cell receptor beta chains were all obtained from the same sample, sequenced in a study of blood T cell repertoires in COVID-19. Method: immunoSEQ multiplex PCR; TCRdb's copy keeps in-frame clones and lacks some. This sample has around 200,000 clones, with approximately 88% found just once. The sequencing input was PBMCs or T cells enriched from blood (not recorded which). The origin of the receptors is a man between 18 and 35 years old with acute COVID-19.

The gene calls are TRBV19 and TRBJ2-6; TRBD2 agrees at 14 bases. There are 20 residues in the CDR3. Germline loops: CDR1 LNHDA, CDR2 SQIVND (reference sequence). The V segment lost 3 bases and the J segment 4 bases; nucleotides outside the gene matches: 11. The CDR3 region has the DNA TGTGCCAGTAGTATTCCCCCGACTAGCGGGAGGGCCTCAGGGGCCAACGTCCTGACTTTC. Translating it yields CASSIPPTSGRASGANVLTF. The variable domain in full, with the rest retrieved from reference TRBV19 and TRBJ2-6, is DGGITQSPKYLFRKEGQNVTLSCEQNLNHDAMYWYRQDPGQGLRLIYYSQIVNDFQKGDIAEGYSVSREKKESFPLTVTSAQKNPTAFYLCASSIPPTSGRASGANVLTFGAGSRLTVL.

CDR3: CASSVGQGQETQYF. The CDR3 region has the DNA TGCGCCAGCAGCGTGGGACAGGGCCAAGAGACCCAGTACTTC. This chain links TRBV5-1 with TRBJ2-5, with 9 nucleotides matching TRBD1. This CDR3 region has 14 residues. Germline CDR1 reads SGHRS; CDR2 reads YFSETQ. The junction had 2 bases not matched to a gene; V was cut back by 4 bases and J by 1 base.

The chain links TRBV4-1 to TRBJ2-7; 10 nucleotides agree with TRBD2. The germline CDR1 and CDR2 sequences are MGHRA and YSYEKL. Losses at the gene ends were 4 bases for V and 6 bases for J; bases not matched to a gene: 12. CDR3 size: 16 residues. The CDR3, as DNA: TGCGCCAGCAGCCTACGGGCCACTAGCGGGAATGTCGAGCAGTACTTC. Protein: CASSLRATSGNVEQYF.

CDR3 protein: CASSTPGTGITGELFF. The CDR3 DNA sequence: TGTGCCAGCAGCACACCCGGGACAGGGATCACCGGGGAGCTGTTTTTT. The chain joins TRBV9 to TRBJ2-2; TRBD1 matches 9 bases. Germline V gene data show CDR1 as SGDLS and CDR2 as YYNGEE. This CDR3 has 16 residues. Trimming took 4 bases from V and 4 from J; bases not matched to a gene: 8.

CDR3 loop: CAWSEGTGDHEQFF. In nucleotides, the CDR3 is TGTGCCTGGAGTGAAGGGACAGGGGACCATGAGCAGTTCTTC. J is TRBJ2-1 and V is TRBV30; 10 nucleotides line up with TRBD1. The V gene's germline CDR1 is GTSNPN and CDR2 SVGIG (reference sequence). The CDR3 length is 14 residues. V trimming: 1 base; J trimming: 8 bases; junction bases outside the gene matches: 5.

The CDR3 reads CSASPGRIMEETQYF. CDR3 nucleotide sequence: TGCAGTGCTAGTCCCGGGAGGATTATGGAAGAGACCCAGTACTTC. The chain recombines TRBV20-1 with TRBJ2-5; 7 bases map to TRBD2. Germline V gene sequence: CDR1 DFQATT, CDR2 SNEGSKA (reference sequence). The CDR3 is 15 residues long. Losses at the gene ends were 3 bases for V and 3 bases for J; bases not matched to a gene: 10.

CDR3 sequence (DNA): TGTGCCAGCAGTAACAGGATTATCCTCTATGGCTACACCTTC. It is translated as CASSNRIILYGYTF. This chain joins TRBV2 and TRBJ1-2, with D perhaps TRBD1 (5 bases). The ends were cut back, 5 bases at V and 4 bases at J, with 14 bases in the middle. The CDR3 contains 14 residues. The germline V gene has CDR1 SNHLY and CDR2 FYNNEI.

V and J are TRBV7-9 and TRBJ2-3; 7 nucleotides line up with TRBD2. Unmatched junction bases numbered 7, after V lost 2 bases and J lost 5 bases. Germline V CDR1 and CDR2: SEHNR, FQNEAQ (reference sequence). The CDR3 extends over 15 amino acids. In nucleotides, the CDR3 is TGTGCCAGCAGCTTAATTCTTGCGGGAGAAGATACGCAGTATTTT. Protein: CASSLILAGEDTQYF. Looking up the rest from reference TRBV7-9 and TRBJ2-3 gives the full variable domain: DTGVSQNPRHKITKRGQNVTFRCDPISEHNRLYWYRQTLGQGPEFLTYFQNEAQLEKSRLLSDRFSAERPKGSFSTLEIQRTEQGDSAMYLCASSLILAGEDTQYFGPGTRLTVL.

The gene calls are TRBV28 and TRBJ1-2; 9 nucleotides match TRBD1. Germline values: CDR1 MDHEN, CDR2 SYDVKM. Trimming took 6 bases from V and 4 from J; bases not matched to a gene: 6. CDR3 size: 14 residues. CDR3 DNA sequence: TGTGCCAGCAGGTCCCGGACAGGGGTCTATGGCTACACCTTC. Its translation: CASRSRTGVYGYTF.

J is TRBJ2-5 and V is TRBV2; 9 bases match TRBD2. Germline V lookup: CDR1 SNHLY, CDR2 FYNNEI. The junction had 7 bases not matched to a gene; V was cut back by 6 bases and J by 5 bases. This CDR3 contains 14 residues. The CDR3: CASSPGLARETQYF. The CDR3 nucleotides read TGTGCCAGCAGCCCGGGACTAGCTAGGGAGACCCAGTACTTC.

This rearrangement joins TRBV14 to TRBJ1-2, with a tentative D call TRBD1 (6 bases). The CDR3 sequence is 13 residues long. V lost 4 bases to trimming and J lost 7 bases, with 13 bases between them. The germline gives CDR1 SGHDN, CDR2 FVKESK. CDR3 protein: CASSLQGYGGYTF. The DNA of the CDR3 is TGTGCCAGCAGCCTTCAGGGGTATGGTGGCTACACCTTC.

This clone was seen more than once but under ten times. This sequence joins TRBV7-3 and TRBJ1-2; D call uncertain. This CDR3 has 14 residues. Trimming stripped 7 bases from V and 4 bases from J, with 16 bases between. The germline V gene encodes CDR1 SGHTA and CDR2 FQGTGA. CDR3 coding DNA: TGTGCCAGCATCTTCCTCTTCCGGGGCTATGGCTACACCTTC. It translates to CASIFLFRGYGYTF.

The chain carries TRBV21-1 and TRBJ2-5; the table's D call of TRBD1 was not tested on the DNA. TRBV21-1 counts as a pseudogene. This CDR3 region has 16 residues. The CDR3 DNA is TGTGCCAGCAGCAAAGGGGCCGAGCCCAAACAGGAGACCCAGTACTTC. Translated, it gives CASSKGAEPKQETQYF.

The chain links TRBV11-2 to TRBJ1-4, with 8 bases fitting TRBD1. The V gene's germline CDR1 is SGHAT and CDR2 FQNNGV. The CDR3 sequence is 15 residues long. The J segment lost 5 bases and the V segment lost 5 bases, leaving 7 bases of the junction unmatched. In DNA, the CDR3 is TGTGCCAGCAGCGTTCGGACAGGGCAGAATGAAAAACTGTTTTTT. Protein sequence: CASSVRTGQNEKLFF.

The chain's CDR3 is CASSSDSPEQFF. The DNA of the CDR3 is TGTGCCAGCAGTAGCGACTCGCCCGAGCAGTTCTTC. The chain joins TRBV27 to TRBJ2-1; no firm D call. Trimming stripped 5 bases from V and 10 bases from J, with 12 bases between. The CDR3 spans 12 residues. Germline V gives CDR1 MNHEY, CDR2 SMNVEV (reference sequence).

The chain combines TRBV3-1 (or the pseudogene TRBV3-2) with TRBJ2-1; 8 bases line up with TRBD1. With 3 bases clipped from V and 9 bases from J, the junction kept 7 bases outside the gene matches. Germline V gene lookup returns CDR1 LGHDT and CDR2 YNNKEL (reference sequence). This CDR3 is 14 amino acids long. The CDR3 protein is CASSHQTGEVEQFF. The DNA for the CDR3 is TGTGCCAGCAGCCACCAGACAGGGGAAGTTGAGCAGTTCTTC.

The V call is TRBV19, the J call TRBJ1-2; a weak D match, TRBD1 (6 bases). The CDR3 is 16 amino acids. Germline lookup yields CDR1 LNHDA and CDR2 SQIVND (reference sequence). Deletions cut 3 bases from V and 3 bases from J, with 17 bases between. The CDR3 sequence: CASSIWGQPTDYGYTF. The CDR3 bases are TGTGCCAGTAGTATTTGGGGACAACCGACGGACTATGGCTACACCTTC.

The V gene is TRBV4-1, the J gene TRBJ1-2; 8 bases align to TRBD1. Trimming cost V 1 base and J 4 bases; bases outside gene matches: 8. The CDR3 extends over 16 amino acids. Looked up from germline, CDR1 is MGHRA and CDR2 is YSYEKL. The CDR3 here is CASSQALTGAAYGYTF. The CDR3 bases are TGCGCCAGCAGCCAAGCCCTGACAGGGGCGGCCTATGGCTACACCTTC.

The chain combines TRBV4-1 with TRBJ2-5, with D possibly matching TRBD1 (5 bases). There are 16 residues in the CDR3. CDR1 and CDR2 from the germline V gene are MGHRA and YSYEKL. Trimming removed 3 bases at V and 5 bases at J, with 19 bases between. DNA for the CDR3: TGCGCCAGCAGCCAGAACCCAGGGTTTTCTGGGGAGACCCAGTACTTC. Encoded protein: CASSQNPGFSGETQYF.

The chain has TRBV10-2 and TRBJ2-1, with 10 bases matching TRBD2. The CDR3 spans 17 residues. The germline V gene has CDR1 WSHSY and CDR2 SAAADI. J lost 6 bases, V lost 2 bases, and 10 bases had no gene match. In DNA, the CDR3 is TGCGCCAGCAGTGAGGCTCTAGGACTAGCGGTTATCAATGAGCAGTTCTTC. Translating gives CASSEALGLAVINEQFF.

About this clone itself: Other DNA sequences in this specimen translate into the identical CDR3. The chain employs TRBV19 and TRBJ2-7; 8 bases map to TRBD1. Germline V gene lookup returns CDR1 LNHDA and CDR2 SQIVND (reference sequence). The ends lost 5 bases at V and 3 bases at J; junction bases unmatched: 3. The CDR3 is 13 amino acids. The CDR3 sequence: CASSLGQGYEQYF. The DNA of the CDR3 is TGTGCCAGTAGTTTAGGACAGGGCTACGAGCAGTACTTC.